The 4 T cell receptor beta chains given below trace back to one sample, sequenced in a study of CD8 T cells in ankylosing spondylitis. TCRdb reprocessed the 5' RACE reads with MiXCR, giving one entry per CDR3 protein. The sample contains 35,000 to 40,000 distinct CDR3 sequences, approximately 17% of which appear only once. The sample taken for sequencing was blood. The receptor set was obtained from a male donor with ankylosing spondylitis or in good health (not recorded which).

The rearrangement uses TRBV20-1 and TRBJ1-1; no definite D call. V was clipped by 5 bases and J by 1 base, with 11 bases between them. The CDR3 consists of 13 residues. CDR1 and CDR2 from the germline V gene are DFQATT and SNEGSKA (reference sequence). The CDR3 sequence is CSALSTSNTEAFF. The CDR3 DNA sequence: TGCAGTGCTCTTTCTACATCGAACACTGAAGCTTTCTTT.

This clonotype was recorded many times. This chain connects TRBV7-9 to TRBJ2-3; tentative D call: TRBD2 (5 bases). Germline V CDR1 and CDR2: SEHNR, FQNEAQ (reference sequence). The CDR3 is 14 residues long. Trimming pared 4 bases from V and 1 base from J, leaving 9 bases between. CDR3 nucleotide sequence: TGTGCCAGCAGCTACGACTACCGCACAGATACGCAGTATTTT. It codes for CASSYDYRTDTQYF. Using reference TRBV7-9 and TRBJ2-3 for the parts outside the CDR3, the full variable domain is DTGVSQNPRHKITKRGQNVTFRCDPISEHNRLYWYRQTLGQGPEFLTYFQNEAQLEKSRLLSDRFSAERPKGSFSTLEIQRTEQGDSAMYLCASSYDYRTDTQYFGPGTRLTVL.

The table lists this clonotype with a few counts. The CDR3 protein is CSADGTSGVGDNEQFF. The CDR3 DNA reads as TGCAGTGCCGACGGGACTAGCGGGGTCGGGGACAATGAGCAGTTCTTC. The chain links TRBV20-1 to TRBJ2-1, with 13 bases fitting TRBD2. V lost 6 bases and J lost 5; bases outside the gene matches: 10. This CDR3 has 16 amino acids. The germline V gene encodes CDR1 DFQATT and CDR2 SNEGSKA (reference sequence).

The V and J genes are TRBV29-1 and TRBJ2-3; 11 bases match TRBD2. J gave up 4 bases and V 5 bases, and 5 bases lay outside the gene matches. The CDR3 consists of 14 residues. Germline-derived CDR1 and CDR2 are SQVTM and ANQGSEA. CDR3: CSVKASGRSDTQYF. The CDR3 nucleotides are TGCAGCGTTAAGGCTAGCGGGAGGTCAGATACGCAGTATTTT.